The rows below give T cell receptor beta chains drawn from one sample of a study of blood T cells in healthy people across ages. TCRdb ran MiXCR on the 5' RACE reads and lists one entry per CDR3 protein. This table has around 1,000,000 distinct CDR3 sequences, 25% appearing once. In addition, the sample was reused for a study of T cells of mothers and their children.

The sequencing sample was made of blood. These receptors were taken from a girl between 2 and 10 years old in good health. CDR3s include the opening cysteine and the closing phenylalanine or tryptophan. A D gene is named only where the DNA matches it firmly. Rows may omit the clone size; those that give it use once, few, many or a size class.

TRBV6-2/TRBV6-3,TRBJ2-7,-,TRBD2,CASSYSGTSGFEQYF,TGTGCCAGCAGTTACTCCGGGACTAGCGGATTCGAGCAGTACTTC
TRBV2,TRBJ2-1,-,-,CASSPSGSPDNEQFF,TGTGCCAGCAGTCCCAGCGGAAGCCCTGACAATGAGCAGTTCTTC
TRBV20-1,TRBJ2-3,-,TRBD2,CSARRRGVGDTQYF,TGCAGTGCTAGACGTCGGGGGGTTGGAGATACGCAGTATTTT
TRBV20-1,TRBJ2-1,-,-,CSAMGSRSGYNEQFF,TGCAGTGCTATGGGGTCACGGAGCGGTTACAATGAGCAGTTCTTC
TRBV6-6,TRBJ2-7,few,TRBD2,CASSQRTGLGHEQYF,TGTGCCAGCAGTCAACGAACGGGACTAGGCCACGAGCAGTACTTC
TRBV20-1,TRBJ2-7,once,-,CSARMDYEQYF,TGCAGTGCTAGAATGGACTACGAGCAGTACTTC
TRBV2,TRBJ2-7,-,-,CASDPGDLTFYEQYF,TGTGCCAGCGATCCCGGGGACCTGACCTTCTACGAGCAGTACTTC
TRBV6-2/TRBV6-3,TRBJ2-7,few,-,CAASRALEQYF,TGTGCCGCCAGCCGAGCTCTCGAGCAGTACTTC
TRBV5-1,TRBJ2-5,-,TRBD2,CASSLGTSLYQETQYF,TGCGCCAGCAGCCTAGGGACTAGCTTGTACCAAGAGACCCAGTACTTC
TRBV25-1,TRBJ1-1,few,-,CASSEGVGGKAFF,TGTGCCAGCAGTGAAGGTGTAGGGGGTAAAGCTTTCTTT
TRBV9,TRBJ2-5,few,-,CASTHGAAQETQYF,TGTGCCAGTACCCACGGGGCCGCCCAAGAGACCCAGTACTTC
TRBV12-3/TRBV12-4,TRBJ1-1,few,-,CASSFSSANTEAFF,TGTGCCAGCAGTTTTAGCTCGGCGAACACTGAAGCTTTCTTT
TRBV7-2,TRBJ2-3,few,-,CASSPRGPGGSTDTQYF,TGTGCCAGCAGCCCCCGGGGGCCGGGCGGGAGCACAGATACGCAGTATTTT
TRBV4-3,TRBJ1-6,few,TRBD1,CASSHPIDRGANSPLHF,TGCGCCAGCAGCCACCCTATCGACAGGGGAGCTAATTCACCCCTCCACTTT
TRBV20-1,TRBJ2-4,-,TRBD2,CSARRPGTSRNIQYF,TGCAGTGCTAGAAGGCCAGGGACTAGCAGAAACATTCAGTACTTC
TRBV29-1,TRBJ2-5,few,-,CSVAPKLTQETQYF,TGCAGCGTTGCACCTAAATTAACTCAAGAGACCCAGTACTTC
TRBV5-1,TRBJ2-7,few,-,CASSIPGNYEQYF,TGCGCCAGCAGCATCCCGGGGAACTACGAGCAGTACTTC
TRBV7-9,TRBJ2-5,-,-,CASSFRSLETQYF,TGTGCCAGCAGCTTTCGCTCTTTGGAGACCCAGTACTTC
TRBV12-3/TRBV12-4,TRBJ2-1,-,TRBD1,CASSPDRGQSNEQFF,TGTGCCAGCAGTCCCGACAGGGGTCAAAGCAATGAGCAGTTCTTC
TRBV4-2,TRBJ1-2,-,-,CASSQRARENGYTF,TGTGCCAGCAGCCAAAGGGCCAGGGAGAATGGCTACACCTTC
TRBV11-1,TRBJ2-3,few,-,CASSSTPLTDTQYF,TGTGCCAGCAGCTCCACGCCCCTCACAGATACGCAGTATTTT
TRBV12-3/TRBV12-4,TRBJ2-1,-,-,CASSLDSFYEQFF,TGTGCCAGCAGTCTGGACTCCTTTTATGAGCAGTTCTTC
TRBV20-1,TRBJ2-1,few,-,CSAPGGPEQFF,TGCAGTGCCCCGGGCGGGCCTGAGCAGTTCTTC
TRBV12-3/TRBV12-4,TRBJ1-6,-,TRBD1,CASSFSGTGGVYNSPLHF,TGTGCCAGCAGTTTTTCGGGGACAGGGGGCGTTTATAATTCACCCCTCCACTTT
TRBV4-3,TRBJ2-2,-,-,CASSQDRGQRGVEELFF,TGCGCCAGCAGCCAAGATCGCGGACAGAGGGGGGTCGAGGAGCTGTTTTTT
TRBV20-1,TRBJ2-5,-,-,CSAGGTVDVETQYF,TGCAGTGCTGGCGGGACAGTGGATGTGGAGACCCAGTACTTC
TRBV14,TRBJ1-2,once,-,CASSQVIGGGYYGYTF,TGTGCCAGCAGCCAAGTTATCGGCGGGGGTTACTATGGCTACACCTTC
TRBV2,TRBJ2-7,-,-,CAGSTGRGEQYF,TGTGCCGGATCTACAGGTCGGGGCGAGCAGTACTTC
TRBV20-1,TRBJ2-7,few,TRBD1,CSAREGGLGQGFYEQYF,TGCAGTGCTAGAGAGGGGGGTTTGGGACAGGGATTCTACGAGCAGTACTTC
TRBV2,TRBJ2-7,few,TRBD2,CASQTSGSTYEQYF,TGTGCCAGCCAAACTAGCGGGTCTACCTACGAGCAGTACTTC
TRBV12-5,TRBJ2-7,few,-,CASGRDAGSYEQYF,TGTGCTAGTGGCCGCGATGCGGGCTCCTACGAGCAGTACTTC
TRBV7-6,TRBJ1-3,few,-,CASSDSNTIYF,TGTGCCAGCAGCGATTCAAACACCATATATTTT
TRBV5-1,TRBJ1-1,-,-,CASRVGPLNTEAFF,TGCGCCAGCAGAGTTGGACCCCTGAACACTGAAGCTTTCTTT
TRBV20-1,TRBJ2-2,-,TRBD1,CSADGQGGTGELFF,TGCAGTGCTGATGGACAGGGAGGCACCGGGGAGCTGTTTTTT
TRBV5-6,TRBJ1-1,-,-,CASSLKSSGNTEAFF,TGTGCCAGCAGCTTGAAGTCCTCCGGAAACACTGAAGCTTTCTTT
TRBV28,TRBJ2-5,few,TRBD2,CASSLPGLAVQETQYF,TGTGCCAGCAGTTTGCCTGGACTAGCGGTACAAGAGACCCAGTACTTC
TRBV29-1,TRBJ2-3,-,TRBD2,CSAKGGLAGGRGSTDTQYF,TGCAGCGCCAAAGGTGGACTAGCGGGGGGGCGGGGTTCCACAGATACGCAGTATTTT
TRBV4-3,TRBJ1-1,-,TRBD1,CASSHSGTGWTEAFF,TGCGCCAGCAGCCATTCGGGGACAGGTTGGACTGAAGCTTTCTTT
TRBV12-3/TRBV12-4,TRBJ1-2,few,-,CASSLGPYDGGYTF,TGTGCCAGCAGTTTAGGCCCTTATGACGGGGGCTACACCTTC
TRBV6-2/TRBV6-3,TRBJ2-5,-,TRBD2,CASSYRTSKETQYF,TGTGCCAGCAGTTACCGGACTAGTAAAGAGACCCAGTACTTC
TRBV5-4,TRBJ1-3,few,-,CASSDPDYSGNTIYF,TGTGCCAGCAGCGACCCGGATTACTCTGGAAACACCATATATTTT
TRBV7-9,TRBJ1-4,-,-,CASSFTRGAEDEKLFF,TGTGCCAGCAGCTTCACCCGGGGGGCGGAGGATGAAAAACTGTTTTTT
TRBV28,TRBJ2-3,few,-,CASSLTGEVRGTDTQYF,TGTGCCAGCAGTTTAACGGGAGAAGTTAGAGGCACAGATACGCAGTATTTT
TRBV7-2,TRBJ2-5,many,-,CASSFGGGVETQYF,TGTGCCAGCAGCTTCGGAGGGGGGGTAGAGACCCAGTACTTC
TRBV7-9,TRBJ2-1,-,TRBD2,CASTGGLAAYNEQFF,TGTGCCAGCACCGGAGGACTAGCGGCCTACAATGAGCAGTTCTTC
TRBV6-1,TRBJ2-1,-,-,CASSSGRGPYNEQFF,TGTGCCAGCAGCAGCGGCAGGGGCCCCTACAATGAGCAGTTCTTC
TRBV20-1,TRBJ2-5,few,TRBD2,CSARWTSGSRETQYF,TGCAGTGCTCGGTGGACTAGCGGGAGTCGGGAGACCCAGTACTTC